The rows below give T cell receptor beta chains drawn from one sample of a study of shared clonotypes between healthy human individuals. The protocol was immunoSEQ multiplex PCR, while the TCRdb copy is restricted to in-frame clones and leaves out a portion. The repertoire holds approximately 500,000 clones, with almost 80% as singletons. Sequencing input: PBMCs. All receptors derive from a woman in her 40s in good health. Some clones in this sample may be carry-over from other donors' samples. The CDR3 runs from the conserved cysteine through the conserved F or W. The order of the fields is clone size, J gene, V gene, D gene, CDR3 DNA, CDR3 protein. The D gene is left open where the match is weak. Only part of the rows carry a size: once, few, many, or a class if the clone is expanded.

>NA|TRBJ2-7|TRBV28|NA
TGTGCCAGCAGTTTAGGACAAGCTGGCGACGAGCAGTACTTC
CASSLGQAGDEQYF
>NA|TRBJ1-2|TRBV25-1|NA
TGTGCCAGCAGTGGAGTCGAGTCCGTGTATGGCTACACCTTC
CASSGVESVYGYTF
>NA|TRBJ2-3|TRBV5-1|NA
TGCGCCAGCACCCCGGTAGGGATGTCAAGCACAGATACGCAGTATTTT
CASTPVGMSSTDTQYF
>NA|TRBJ1-4|TRBV6-6|NA
TGTGCCAGCAGCGCCACAGGGTGGGCAGTAGAAAAACTGTTTTTT
CASSATGWAVEKLFF
>NA|TRBJ1-3|TRBV4-1|TRBD1
TGCGCCAGCAGCCTAACAGGGGGCGGTGGAAACACCATATATTTT
CASSLTGGGGNTIYF
>NA|TRBJ2-7|TRBV18|TRBD1
TGTGCCAGCTCAATGGGGACAGGGATAGACGAGCAGTACTTC
CASSMGTGIDEQYF
>NA|TRBJ2-3|TRBV28|TRBD2
TGTGCCAGCATCCAGACTAGCGGAAGGGGAGATACGCAGTATTTT
CASIQTSGRGDTQYF
>NA|TRBJ2-2|TRBV29-1|TRBD2
TGCAGCGTTGCCACACCACCACTAGCGGGAGGGGCCGGGGAGCTGTTTTTT
CSVATPPLAGGAGELFF
>NA|TRBJ2-3|TRBV6-7|TRBD2
TGTGCCAGCAGTTACCGGGCTAGCGGGAGCCCCACCCCGGCAGATACGCAGTATTTT
CASSYRASGSPTPADTQYF
>NA|TRBJ1-1|TRBV6-5|NA
TGTGCCAGCACCGGGCAGCTGAACACTGAAGCTTTCTTT
CASTGQLNTEAFF
>NA|TRBJ2-5|TRBV27|TRBD1
TGTGCCAGCAGTGTGGGACAGGGCACGGAGACCCAGTACTTC
CASSVGQGTETQYF
>NA|TRBJ2-1|TRBV5-1|NA
TGCGCCAGCAGCTTGGAGGGAGCGGCCTACAATGAGCAGTTCTTC
CASSLEGAAYNEQFF
>NA|TRBJ1-2|TRBV30|NA
TGTGCCTGGAGGAAACAGGAGAATCCATATGGCTACACATTC
CAWRKQENPYGYTF
>NA|TRBJ2-7|TRBV18|TRBD2
TGTGCCAGCTCACCAGGGGGCGGGAGGCCCTCCTACGAGCAGTACTTC
CASSPGGGRPSYEQYF
>NA|TRBJ2-3|TRBV20-1|NA
TGCAGTGCTGGGACTGCAGATACGCAGTATTTT
CSAGTADTQYF
>NA|TRBJ2-1|TRBV10-3|NA
TGTGCCAGCGTGCAACAGGGAGGTTCCTACAATGAGCAGTTCTTC
CASVQQGGSYNEQFF
>NA|TRBJ1-2|TRBV29-1|NA
TGCAGCGTTGTCAAGGCCAGCCGAGAATCTAACTATGGCTACACCTTC
CSVVKASRESNYGYTF
>NA|TRBJ1-1|TRBV11-2|TRBD1
TGTGCCAGCAGCTTAGGACAGGGGGCGACTCTAAACACTGAAGCTTTCTTT
CASSLGQGATLNTEAFF
>NA|TRBJ2-7|TRBV23-1|TRBD2
TGCGCCAGCCAACAAACCGGGGGGAGCTACGAGCAGTACTTC
CASQQTGGSYEQYF
>NA|TRBJ2-5|TRBV7-9|TRBD1
TGTGCCAGCAGCGGGGACAGGGGTCTTCATGAGACCCAGTACTTC
CASSGDRGLHETQYF
>NA|TRBJ1-2|TRBV2|TRBD1
TGTGCCAGCAGTGTTATCCAGGGGGCAAGCTATGGCTACACCTTC
CASSVIQGASYGYTF
>few|TRBJ2-5|TRBV7-6|NA
TGTGCCAGCAGCTTATTCCAAGAGACCCAGTACTTC
CASSLFQETQYF